This record looks at one T cell receptor (beta chain) sequence and its context. The antigen remains unidentified. Researchers ran the PCR with 60 Vbeta and 13 Jbeta primers. The protocol was immunoSEQ multiplex PCR, while the TCRdb copy is restricted to in-frame clones and leaves out a portion. This table holds about 160,000 clones, just under 80% found once. Healthy people donating bone marrow made up the donors. The entry originates in a study of cytomegalovirus exposure and HLA in healthy donors. Study-wide results and limits: The classifier was said to identify cytomegalovirus status with high specificity and sensitivity.

The CDR3 is 18 amino acids. In germline, CDR1 is SGHRS, CDR2 YFSETQ. V dropped 5 bases and J dropped 2; count of bases not matched to a gene: 18. The receptor was isolated from a man younger than 40 in good health and CMV-seronegative. The genes are TRBV5-1 and TRBJ1-2; 7 bases align to TRBD1. The sequencing sample was made of PBMCs. CDR3 residues: CASSVFGLDRVENYGYTF. DNA of the CDR3: TGCGCCAGCAGTGTTTTCGGGTTAGACAGGGTCGAAAACTATGGCTACACCTTC.